The clone carrying this TCR beta chain was seen once. Libraries were prepared by immunoSEQ multiplex PCR; TCRdb keeps only in-frame clonotypes and omits some of them. The top ten clones hold under 4.5% of a sample with around 140,000 clones, about 80% of them seen once. These data belong to a study of blood T cell repertoires in COVID-19. For the study at large: PBMCs, B-cell-depleted T cells, or T cells provided the cDNA or gDNA that made up the material.

Germline V lookup: CDR1 MDHEN, CDR2 SYDVKM. There are 14 residues in the CDR3. V shed 5 bases and J 7 bases; nucleotides not matched to a gene: 8. The chain recombines TRBV28 with TRBJ1-3; 7 nucleotides match TRBD1. Material: PBMCs or T cells enriched from blood (not recorded which). The source of this sequence is a man between 50 and 59 years old in a cohort exposed to, infected with or recovered from COVID-19 (not recorded which). In DNA, the CDR3 is TGTGCCAGCAGTGCACAGGGGTCGTTCAACACCATATATTTT. Its protein product is CASSAQGSFNTIYF.